These T cell receptor beta chains were read from a single sample in a study of cytomegalovirus exposure and HLA in healthy donors. Assay used: immunoSEQ multiplex PCR; TCRdb lists only in-frame clones, some missing. The data include tens of thousands of clones; the top ten clones carry roughly 4%. Specimen: PBMCs. These receptors were taken from a male donor in good health and CMV-seronegative. Each CDR3 is given with its conserved first and last residue.

cdr3_length v_call cdr3_aa
15 TRBV11-1 CASSRQGAGGENQYF
14 TRBV7-9 CASSLGTGAAEAFF
14 TRBV5-1 CASSPGDRAYEQYF
16 TRBV9 CASSPSTGAFFYGYTF
15 TRBV4-2 CASSQPTSGYNEQFF
16 TRBV18 CASSPFFGTGLNEQYF
13 TRBV28 CATSRGQPYEQYF
14 TRBV5-1 CASSFDSNTDTQYF
15 TRBV11-2 CASSLGSGREGEQYF
14 TRBV5-5 CASSYTHKGEKLFF